The present T cell receptor beta chain was sequenced within a study of T cell responses to AZD1222 COVID-19 vaccine. On the study more broadly: Pooling covered second doses at about 4 or about 12 weeks.

This clone was seen a single time. Its target is not known. Study results and limitations: Donors were chiefly white British, with a greater number of females, and clonal diversity was perhaps underestimated. Only five to seven AZD1222 recipients were seropositive at baseline. Across the whole spike, CD4 TCRs peaked at regions 160-218 and 743-854.

Trimming removed 0 bases from V and 9 bases from J, with 15 bases in between. The CDR3 sequence is 15 residues long. Germline-derived CDR1 and CDR2 are MGHRA and YSYEKL. TCRdb keeps only in-frame clones here, not all; method: immunoSEQ multiplex PCR. The data hold roughly 120,000 clones, with approximately 83% observed a single time. The chain combines TRBV4-1 with TRBJ2-1, with D uncertain. This receptor was taken from an adult in good health. The sequences come from peripheral blood, collected on day 0 of AZD1222 vaccination. DNA for the CDR3: TGCGCCAGCAGCCAAGATCCCACCGCTAGGGTTGAGCAGTTCTTC. It encodes CASSQDPTARVEQFF.